This entry is about one T cell receptor (beta chain). V was cut by 2 bases and J by 4 bases, with 17 bases left in between. The CDR3 runs 16 residues. CDR1 is SGHVS, CDR2 FQNEAQ, per germline. These data originate in a study of CD8 T cells in Susac syndrome. Study at large: When their blood was taken, the Susac syndrome patients had either not yet had any therapy, were taking corticosteroids, or were taking intravenous immunoglobulin alone.

Sequencing of TCR beta drew on CD8+ and CD4+ T cells from blood. Reverse transcription of roughly 0.5 to 1 ug RNA was carried out with random hexamers. Amplification of TCR beta CDR3 used immunoSEQ multiplex PCR across 54 Vbeta and 13 Jbeta. One entry per CDR3 protein, called by TCRdb with MiXCR from the immunoSEQ multiplex PCR reads. The table has roughly 160,000 distinct CDR3 sequences, about 96% seen once; the top ten hold roughly 0.12%. This clonotype originated in a human donor with Susac syndrome. The J gene is TRBJ1-1, the V gene TRBV7-8; possibly TRBD1 for D (6 bases). Input material: CD4+ T cells from PBMCs. The CDR3 protein is CASSLRGGAWVTEAFF. DNA of the CDR3: TGTGCCAGCAGCTTACGTGGGGGGGCTTGGGTCACTGAAGCTTTCTTT.